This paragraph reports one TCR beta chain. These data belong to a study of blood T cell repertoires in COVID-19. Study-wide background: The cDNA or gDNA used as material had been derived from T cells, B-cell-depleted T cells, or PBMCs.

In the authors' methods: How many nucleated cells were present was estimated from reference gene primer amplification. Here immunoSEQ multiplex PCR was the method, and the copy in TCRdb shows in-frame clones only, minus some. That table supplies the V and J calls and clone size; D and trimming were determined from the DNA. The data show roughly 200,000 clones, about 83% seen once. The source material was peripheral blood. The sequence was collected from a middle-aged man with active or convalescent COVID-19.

The CDR3 DNA sequence: TGTGCCAGCGACTCGCAAACTAATGAAAAACTGTTTTTT. This gives the protein CASDSQTNEKLFF. The chain joins TRBV27 to TRBJ1-4, with no clear D. V gave up 8 bases and J gave up 1 base, with 8 bases separating them. Germline V lookup: CDR1 MNHEY, CDR2 SMNVEV (reference sequence). The CDR3 has 13 amino acids.